Shown below are 21 T cell receptor beta chains from a single sample sequenced in a study of glioma-infiltrating T cells. The iRepertoire nested amplicon-rescue multiplex PCR amplified TCR alpha and beta CDR3s from RNA. Using its own MiXCR run on the multiplex PCR reads, TCRdb lists one record per CDR3 protein. The repertoire has about 190,000 distinct CDR3 sequences, 30% to 40% of them found once; the top ten carry 20% to 25%. The sample taken for sequencing was glioma tissue, nonneoplastic brain tissue, or PBMCs (not recorded which). The receptors originated from a human donor with low-grade glioma or glioblastoma, undergoing nonglioma brain surgery, or in good health (not recorded which).

In the case of this clonotype: The junction departs from the called germline gene at one end, perhaps through a read error. The chain uses TRBV6-6 and TRBJ2-5; 12 bases line up with TRBD2. This CDR3 has 18 residues. Germline loops: CDR1 MNHNY, CDR2 SVGAGI (reference sequence). The DNA of the CDR3 is TGTGCCAGCAGTTACGACACTAGCGGGAGGTCGTTGGGGGAGACCAAGTACTTC. Translating it yields CASSYDTSGRSLGETKYF.

This chain joins TRBV30 and TRBJ2-3; TRBD2 might be the D (5 bases). Deletions cut 7 bases from V and 2 bases from J, with 16 bases between. Germline V gene data show CDR1 as GTSNPN and CDR2 as SVGIG (reference sequence). This CDR3 contains 14 residues. The CDR3 DNA is TGTGCCTACGGACTCGGGCATGACACAGATACGCAGTATTTT. Its translation is CAYGLGHDTDTQYF.

The chain links TRBV10-3 to TRBJ2-3; 7 bases agree with TRBD2. V was pared by 9 bases and J by 5 bases, with 17 bases of the junction left unmatched. Germline values: CDR1 ENHRY, CDR2 SYGVKD. The CDR3 has 16 residues. CDR3 sequence reads: CAISPAVQIAGDTQYF. CDR3 in DNA: TGTGCCATTAGTCCTGCAGTCCAAATAGCGGGAGATACGCAGTATTTT.

This chain uses TRBV7-2 with TRBJ1-2; the match to TRBD1 covers 12 bases. With 5 bases clipped from V and 6 bases from J, the junction kept 16 bases outside the gene matches. The CDR3 covers 18 residues. Germline lookup yields CDR1 SGHTA and CDR2 FQGNSA. In nucleotides, the CDR3 is TGTGCCAGCAGCGTATCCGCCGGGACAGGGGGCGCGCGGGATGGCTACACCTTC. Residues: CASSVSAGTGGARDGYTF.

The CDR3 nucleotides read TGCGCCAGCAGCTTGGTCTTCTCTGGGGCCAACGTCCTGACTTTC. This encodes CASSLVFSGANVLTF. The V and J genes are TRBV5-1 and TRBJ2-6; D is ambiguous. V lost 0 bases and J 0 bases, leaving 4 bases between the germline ends. This CDR3 contains 15 residues. CDR1 and CDR2 from the germline V gene are SGHRS and YFSETQ. The full variable domain, its missing parts supplied by reference TRBV5-1 and TRBJ2-6, is KAGVTQTPRYLIKTRGQQVTLSCSPISGHRSVSWYQQTPGQGLQFLFEYFSETQRNKGNFPGRFSGRQFSNSRSEMNVSTLELGDSALYLCASSLVFSGANVLTFGAGSRLTVL.

Note on this clonotype: A much larger clone differs by one base, so this may be a read error. The J gene is TRBJ2-2, the V gene TRBV18; tentatively, D is TRBD2 (5 bases). Per the germline V gene, CDR1 is KGHSH and CDR2 is LQKENI. With 3 bases removed from V and 4 bases from J, the gap between germline ends came to 12 bases. This CDR3 has 15 amino acids. The CDR3 sequence is CASSPDDAGTGELFF. Written as DNA, the CDR3 is TGTGCCAGCTCACCCGACGATGCGGGCACCGGGGAGCTGTTTTTT.

This clonotype was detected ten times or more. This chain joins TRBV27 and TRBJ2-3; D call uncertain. The CDR3 spans 14 residues. V lost 4 bases and J 0 bases, leaving 8 bases between the germline ends. CDR1 MNHEY and CDR2 SMNVEV come from the germline V gene (reference sequence). This chain's CDR3 is CASSYTLSTDTQYF. As DNA, the CDR3 is TGTGCCAGCAGTTATACTCTAAGCACAGATACGCAGTATTTT.

A remark on this clonotype: A much larger clone lies one base from this, so it may be a read error. The chain uses TRBV12-3 or TRBV12-4 and TRBJ1-1, with D maybe TRBD1 (6 bases). The CDR3 runs 14 residues. The CDR3 loop reads CAGSLTDSSTEAFF. CDR3 nucleotides: TGTGCCGGCAGTTTAACGGACAGCAGCACTGAAGCTTTCTTT.

The chain uses TRBV19 and TRBJ1-5; D ambiguous. Looked up from germline, CDR1 is LNHDA and CDR2 is SQIVND (reference sequence). Between the trimmed V and J ends, which lost 6 bases and 7 bases, there was a span of 10 bases. The CDR3 has 12 amino acids. This CDR3 is CASRHVEQPQHF. The CDR3 DNA reads as TGTGCCAGTAGACATGTAGAGCAGCCCCAGCATTTT.

This clonotype was observed at least ten times. V usage is TRBV19 and J usage is TRBJ2-5; 9 bases map to TRBD2. With V trimmed by 8 bases and J by 2 bases, 6 bases remained unmatched. Germline V gene sequence: CDR1 LNHDA, CDR2 SQIVND (reference sequence). This CDR3 comprises 14 residues. DNA of the CDR3: TGTGCCAGTTCGACTAGCGGATTACAAGAGACCCAGTACTTC. It encodes CASSTSGLQETQYF.

With respect to this clonotype: A much larger clone is a single base away; this may be a read error. CDR3 nucleotides: TGTGCCAGTAGTATAGGGATAGAGAACACTGAAGCTTTCTTT. Translating gives CASSIGIENTEAFF. The rearrangement joins TRBV19 to TRBJ1-1; D unresolved. The CDR3 has 14 amino acids. V gave up 1 base and J gave up 1 base, with 7 bases separating them. Germline-derived CDR1 and CDR2 are LNHDA and SQIVND (reference sequence).

Regarding this clonotype: A much larger clone lies a single base off, so this may be a read error. The genes are TRBV14 and TRBJ1-3; D is unresolved. The CDR3 consists of 14 residues. CDR1 SGHDN and CDR2 FVKESK come from the germline V gene. As DNA, the CDR3 is TGTGCCAGCACCCAAGAGTTGACCGGAAACACCATATATTTT. It specifies CASTQELTGNTIYF.

There are many counts of this clonotype. The genes are TRBV6-2 or TRBV6-3 and TRBJ1-5; D remains ambiguous. V lost 3 bases, J lost 3 bases, and 9 bases lay in between. Germline V gene data show CDR1 as MNHEY and CDR2 as SVGEGT. CDR3 length equals 14 residues. This CDR3 is CASSYLGINQPQHF. The CDR3 DNA is TGTGCCAGCAGTTATCTAGGGATCAATCAGCCCCAGCATTTT.

Only a few counts were recorded for this clonotype. A much larger clone differs by one base, so this may be a read error. DNA for the CDR3: TGCGCCAGCAGCCAAGACAGGCTAGTTGACAATGAGAAGTTCTTC. Translating gives CASSQDRLVDNEKFF. V gene TRBV4-3 combines with J gene TRBJ2-1; D call uncertain. Germline V gene data show CDR1 as LGHNA and CDR2 as YSLEER. The CDR3 length is 15 residues.

This chain joins TRBV5-1 and TRBJ2-1; no reliable D call. This CDR3 spans 15 amino acids. The V end was cut by 0 bases, the J end by 2 bases, with 9 bases between. Looked up from germline, CDR1 is SGHRS and CDR2 is YFSETQ. The CDR3 bases are TGCGCCAGCAGCTTGGGGGCAGGAGCCTACAATGAGCAGTTCTTC. As protein: CASSLGAGAYNEQFF.

A remark on this clonotype: Possible read error: a much larger clone is one base away. V usage is TRBV25-1 and J usage is TRBJ2-7; the D gene is possibly TRBD2 (5 bases). The CDR3 runs to 14 residues. Germline assignment: CDR1 MGHDK and CDR2 SYGVNS. The CDR3 spells CASSQDGLAYVQYF. In DNA form, the CDR3 reads TGTGCCAGCAGCCAAGATGGCCTAGCCTACGTGCAGTACTTC.

This rearrangement joins TRBV25-1 to TRBJ2-3, with TRBD1 identical over 7 bases. In germline, CDR1 is MGHDK, CDR2 SYGVNS. The junction had 1 base not matched to a gene; V was cut back by 6 bases and J by 4 bases. The CDR3 sequence is 12 residues long. The chain's CDR3 is CASRGGADTQYF. CDR3 in DNA: TGTGCCAGCAGAGGGGGCGCAGATACGCAGTATTTT.

In its sample, this clonotype was seen a few times. V is TRBV19 and J is TRBJ2-1; TRBD2 agrees at 7 bases. V lost 4 bases and J lost 6; bases outside the gene matches: 12. The germline V gene encodes CDR1 LNHDA and CDR2 SQIVND (reference sequence). This CDR3 has 16 residues. The CDR3 sequence: CASSTPGLGVGNEQFF. CDR3 in DNA: TGTGCCAGTAGTACTCCAGGACTAGGAGTAGGCAATGAGCAGTTCTTC.

The CDR3 protein is CAWSVGTQSDTQYF. The CDR3, as DNA: TGTGCCTGGAGTGTCGGGACACAGTCAGATACGCAGTATTTT. The gene calls are TRBV30 and TRBJ2-3; D may be TRBD1 (6 bases). V lost 0 bases, J lost 4 bases, and 11 bases lay in between. The germline V gene encodes CDR1 GTSNPN and CDR2 SVGIG (reference sequence). This CDR3 spans 14 amino acids.

This clonotype was picked up many times. The chain recombines TRBV20-1 with TRBJ2-1; D call uncertain. Trimming cost V 3 bases and J 2 bases, with 14 bases left between them. This CDR3 is 15 amino acids long. Looked up from germline, CDR1 is DFQATT and CDR2 is SNEGSKA (reference sequence). The CDR3 bases are TGCAGTGCTAGTGTCCCAGTCCCACCCTACAATGAGCAGTTCTTC. Residues: CSASVPVPPYNEQFF.

The chain employs TRBV6-6 and TRBJ2-7, with 7 bases lining up with TRBD2. This CDR3 spans 15 amino acids. Trimming at V came to 5 bases and at J to 7 bases, leaving 14 bases not matched to a gene. Germline lookup yields CDR1 MNHNY and CDR2 SVGAGI (reference sequence). The CDR3 here is CASSTPASGYYEQYF. The CDR3 DNA sequence: TGTGCCAGCAGTACCCCCGCTAGCGGATACTATGAGCAGTACTTC.